This TCR beta chain was recorded in a study of early T cells in non-severe SARS-CoV-2 infection. Study at large: Sequencing targeted bulk RNA from unsorted whole blood, leaving chains unpaired.

With respect to this clonotype: Its antigen is undetermined.

In the library, individual cDNA molecules carried attached unique molecular identifiers. TCRdb ran MiXCR on the 5' RACE reads and lists one entry per CDR3 protein. The data contain 55,000 to 65,000 distinct CDR3 sequences, under 12% of them singletons. This CDR3 spans 14 amino acids. The J segment lost 4 bases and the V segment lost 5 bases, leaving 6 bases of the junction unmatched. Study-wide results and limits: CD4 and private specificities were missed by VDJdb matching, which favored anti-spike CD8 responses.

The receptor was derived from an adult who was a healthcare worker with PCR-confirmed SARS-CoV-2 infection or an uninfected control (not recorded which). The rearrangement uses TRBV12-3 or TRBV12-4 and TRBJ2-7, with TRBD2 matching 9 bases. Material for sequencing was whole blood. The CDR3 nucleotides read TGTGCCAGCAGTATTAGCGGGAGAGATTACGAGCAGTACTTC. As protein: CASSISGRDYEQYF.